This T cell receptor beta chain was profiled in a study of shared clonotypes between healthy human individuals (dated by TCRdb to the early 2020s). About the study as a whole: A couple of women and a few men aged 18 to 49 years were included in the cohort. For each donor, three plates each were used for CD4 naive and CD4 memory, two plates were used for CD8 naive, and one plate was used for CD8 memory. Different laboratories and diverse techniques were used to prepare libraries and sequence TCR repertoires, to increase sequencing depth and limit assay-specific biases. Leukapheresis yielded between about 0.85 and 9.5 billion PBMCs per donor. To estimate repertoire size and how much clonotype sharing occurs between individuals, the study deeply sequenced the blood TCR repertoires of roughly 5 healthy adults. What the work shows at the level of the full study, not this receptor alone: Based on pairwise subsampling, the degree of clonotype sharing among donors was expected to be affected by sequencing depth. Across four donors, approximately 5% of naive CD4, roughly 3.5% of naive CD8, under 2.5% of memory CD4, and 0.4% to 0.45% of memory CD8 clonotypes were shared. Higher generation probabilities were observed for clonotypes shared by all four sorted-subset donors than for non-shared clonotypes. Because the study included only a small number of donors, the genetic and exposure-history diversity represented was limited. Even with the large sequencing depth, rarefaction of the sorted-subset datasets indicated that sequencing was incomplete. Larger estimated clonotype richness was generally found for naive subsets than for memory subsets. Only blood was sampled, and tissue TCR repertoires likely differ from those in blood.

Trimming takes 2 bases off V and 5 bases off J; junction bases not matched to a gene: 11. The CDR3 has 16 amino acids, counting the end cysteine and phenylalanine. Only the CDR3 part of the read is kept: 48 bases, read in frame from the first base. From a lookup of the germline V gene, CDR1 and CDR2 are MGHRA and YSYEKL. CD8 naive samples consisted of CD45RO-negative cells that were positively selected for CCR7, yielding a CD45RA+CCR7+ population without TemRA cells. Healthy HIV-negative adults with no recently reported acute infections or vaccinations were included as donors. Every donor was a Caucasian adult living in Nashville, Tennessee, USA. After blood collection by leukapheresis, PBMCs were isolated using Ficoll-Histopaque density gradient centrifugation and then cryopreserved in the vapor phase of liquid nitrogen. Analytical flow cytometry was used to check the purity and quantity of each magnetically sorted T cell population. Genomic DNA was isolated from each sorted fraction and quantified by UV absorbance on a Nanodrop 2000c.

Using the deep immunoSEQ assay, multiplex PCR amplified TCR CDR3 regions from genomic DNA. Extracted genomic DNA from each cell subset was distributed evenly across all wells of several immunoSEQ 96-well plates, and each plate was treated as a replicate. Each replicate PCR for sorted subsets received 200 ng genomic DNA, equal to 28,000 or so T cell genomes. The purified libraries were quantified using a Qubit 3.0 fluorometer, sized with a Bioanalyzer 2100, and then quantified again using the KAPA Library Quantification kit. Each immunoSEQ 96-well plate was sequenced on its own single-read 150-cycle Illumina NextSeq 550 flow cell. Per the original workflow: Because the immunoSEQ output held only junctional sequences and lacked quality scores, the filtering could not match the filtering applied to full-length reads. Sequences were annotated with PyIR, a Python wrapper for IgBLAST v1.9, using IMGT germline references to assign V/J genes and CDR3. Reads with weak V/J assignments (E-value above 1e-6), missing CDR3, stop codons, out-of-frame junctions, or ambiguous translated residues were removed. V3J clonotypes were defined by identical inferred V gene, J gene, and CDR3 amino acid sequence. To compute the percentage overlap between repertoires, the number of shared unique clonotypes was divided by the size of the smaller repertoire. RTK rarefaction, the Chao1 estimator, and Recon v2.1 estimates of unobserved clonotypes were used to assess repertoire richness. OLGA was used to compute generation probabilities for all TCRbeta clonotypes that the gDNA method yielded from four donors. In its TCRdb copy, this immuneACCESS table keeps in-frame sequences only and misses some clones. Where compared with another copy, unresolved V genes explain less than half of these, and the others have no known cause. D and trimming come from the DNA, and the V and J calls and clone size come from that table. In all, the sample holds approximately 2,200,000 clones, and just over 90% of those were seen once. The ten largest clones take up approximately 1.7% of the sample.

Note on this clone: Its cognate antigen has yet to be identified. No per-base quality is available; no much larger clone lies one base away.

Recombination connected TRBV4-1 to TRBJ2-5; 7 central nucleotides agree with TRBD1. This receptor was identified in a man between 18 and 35 years old in good health. Some clones in this sample may be carry-over from other donors' samples. The specimen was naive CD8+ T cells from PBMCs. The cell subset or site label here, explained by the study, means: CD45RA+CCR7+. The CDR3 is CASSQWGTAAGETQYF. The nucleotide sequence reads TGCGCCAGCAGCCAATGGGGGACAGCCGCCGGGGAGACCCAGTACTTC.